This TCR beta chain is from a study of patients and donors after allogeneic stem cell transplantation. Germline assignment: CDR1 SGDLS and CDR2 YYNGEE. Trimming shortened V by 0 bases and J by 0 bases, and 8 bases separated the two germline ends. This CDR3 has 15 amino acids. This clonotype was seen a few times. TCRdb re-called the RT-PCR reads through MiXCR, storing one row per CDR3 protein. The table includes about a million distinct CDR3 sequences, approximately 18% detected once. The rearrangement links TRBV9 to TRBJ2-3; D unresolved. The receptor was isolated from a human donor who was either an allogeneic HSCT recipient or a stem cell or donor lymphocyte infusion donor (not recorded which). It is not recorded whose cells these are; they may come from a transplant donor. What was sequenced was blood, either unsorted or a sorted T cell fraction (not recorded which). The CDR3 DNA reads as TGTGCCAGCAGCGTAGACGTGGCCAGCACAGATACGCAGTATTTT. This encodes CASSVDVASTDTQYF.